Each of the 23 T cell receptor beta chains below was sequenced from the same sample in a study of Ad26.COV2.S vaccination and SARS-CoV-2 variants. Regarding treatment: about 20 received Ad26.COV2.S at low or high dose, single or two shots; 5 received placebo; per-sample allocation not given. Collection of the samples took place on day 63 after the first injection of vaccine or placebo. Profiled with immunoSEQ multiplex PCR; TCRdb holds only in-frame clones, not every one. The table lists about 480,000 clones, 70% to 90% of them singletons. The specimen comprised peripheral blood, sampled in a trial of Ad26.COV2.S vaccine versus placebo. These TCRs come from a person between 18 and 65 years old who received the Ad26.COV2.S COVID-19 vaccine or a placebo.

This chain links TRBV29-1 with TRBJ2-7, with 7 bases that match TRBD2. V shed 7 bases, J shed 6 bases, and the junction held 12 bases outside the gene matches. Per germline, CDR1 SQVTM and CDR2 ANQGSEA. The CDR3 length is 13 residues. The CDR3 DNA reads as TGCAGCGGTGGAGGGACGGGAGGAGGCGAGCAGTACTTC. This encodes CSGGGTGGGEQYF.

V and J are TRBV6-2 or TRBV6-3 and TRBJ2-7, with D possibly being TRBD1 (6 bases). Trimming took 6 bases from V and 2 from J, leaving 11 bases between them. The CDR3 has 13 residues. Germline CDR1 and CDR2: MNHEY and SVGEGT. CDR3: CASSRNRAYEQYF. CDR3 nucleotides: TGTGCCAGCAGCCGAAACAGGGCCTACGAGCAGTACTTC.

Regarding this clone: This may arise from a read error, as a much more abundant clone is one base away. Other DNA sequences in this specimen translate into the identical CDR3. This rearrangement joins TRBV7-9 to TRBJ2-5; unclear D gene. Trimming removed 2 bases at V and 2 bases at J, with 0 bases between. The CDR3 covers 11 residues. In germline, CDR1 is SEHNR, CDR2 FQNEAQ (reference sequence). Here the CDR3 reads CASSLQETQYF. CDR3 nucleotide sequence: TGTGCCAGCAGCTTACAAGAGACCCAGTACTTC. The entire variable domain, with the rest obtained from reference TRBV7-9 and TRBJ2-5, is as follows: DTGVSQNPRHKITKRGQNVTFRCDPISEHNRLYWYRQTLGQGPEFLTYFQNEAQLEKSRLLSDRFSAERPKGSFSTLEIQRTEQGDSAMYLCASSLQETQYFGPGTRLLVL.

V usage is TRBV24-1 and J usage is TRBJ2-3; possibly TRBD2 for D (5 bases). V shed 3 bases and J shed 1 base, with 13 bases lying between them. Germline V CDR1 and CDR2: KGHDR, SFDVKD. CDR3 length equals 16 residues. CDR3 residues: CATSDAVGERTDTQYF. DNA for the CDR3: TGTGCCACCAGTGATGCCGTGGGAGAACGCACAGATACGCAGTATTTT.

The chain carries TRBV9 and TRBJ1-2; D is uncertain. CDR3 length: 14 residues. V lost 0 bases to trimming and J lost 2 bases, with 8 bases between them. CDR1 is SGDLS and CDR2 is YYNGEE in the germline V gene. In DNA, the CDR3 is TGTGCCAGCAGCGTAGCTCTAGGAAACTATGGCTACACCTTC. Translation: CASSVALGNYGYTF.

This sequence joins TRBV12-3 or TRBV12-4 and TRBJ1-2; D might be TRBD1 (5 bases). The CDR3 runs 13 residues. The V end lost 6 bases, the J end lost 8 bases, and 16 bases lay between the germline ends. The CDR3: CASSTPGGDGYTF. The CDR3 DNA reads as TGTGCCAGCAGCACCCCGGGGGGGGACGGCTACACCTTC.

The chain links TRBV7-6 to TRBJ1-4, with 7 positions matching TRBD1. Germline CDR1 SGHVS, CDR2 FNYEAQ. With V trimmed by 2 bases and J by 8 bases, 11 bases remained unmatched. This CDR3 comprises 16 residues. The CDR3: CASSLYQRGRGEKLFF. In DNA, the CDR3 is TGTGCCAGCAGCTTATATCAAAGGGGGCGGGGAGAAAAACTGTTTTTT.

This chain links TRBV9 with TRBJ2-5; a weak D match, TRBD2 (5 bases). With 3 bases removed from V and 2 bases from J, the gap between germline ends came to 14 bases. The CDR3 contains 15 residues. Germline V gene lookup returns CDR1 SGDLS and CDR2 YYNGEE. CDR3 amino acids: CASSATTGRQETQYF. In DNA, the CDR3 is TGTGCCAGCAGCGCCACGACGGGAAGACAAGAGACCCAGTACTTC.

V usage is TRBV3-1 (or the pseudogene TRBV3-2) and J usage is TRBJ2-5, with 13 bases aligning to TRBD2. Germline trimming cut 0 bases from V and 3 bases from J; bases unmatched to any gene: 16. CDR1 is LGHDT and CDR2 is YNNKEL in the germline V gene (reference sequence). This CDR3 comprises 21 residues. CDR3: CASSQEKVSGTSGDREETQYF. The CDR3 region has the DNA TGTGCCAGCAGCCAAGAAAAAGTATCCGGGACTAGCGGGGATAGAGAAGAGACCCAGTACTTC.

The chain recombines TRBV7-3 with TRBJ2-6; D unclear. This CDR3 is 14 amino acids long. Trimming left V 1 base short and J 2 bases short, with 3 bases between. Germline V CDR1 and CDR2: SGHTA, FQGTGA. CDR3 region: CASSLIAGANVLTF. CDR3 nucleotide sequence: TGTGCCAGCAGCTTAATTGCTGGGGCCAACGTCCTGACTTTC.

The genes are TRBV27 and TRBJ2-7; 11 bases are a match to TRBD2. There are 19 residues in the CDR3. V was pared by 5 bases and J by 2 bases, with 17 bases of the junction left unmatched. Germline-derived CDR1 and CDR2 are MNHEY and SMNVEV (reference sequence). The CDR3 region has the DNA TGTGCCAGCAGTCCCCTCAGTTTAGCGGGAGGGCCACGGGCCTACGAGCAGTACTTC. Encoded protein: CASSPLSLAGGPRAYEQYF.

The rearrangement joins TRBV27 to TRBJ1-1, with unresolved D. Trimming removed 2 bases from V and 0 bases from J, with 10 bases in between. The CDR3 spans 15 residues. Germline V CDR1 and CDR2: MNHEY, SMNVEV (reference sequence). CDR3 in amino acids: CASSLSIGMNTEAFF. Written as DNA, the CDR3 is TGTGCCAGCAGTTTAAGTATCGGGATGAACACTGAAGCTTTCTTT.

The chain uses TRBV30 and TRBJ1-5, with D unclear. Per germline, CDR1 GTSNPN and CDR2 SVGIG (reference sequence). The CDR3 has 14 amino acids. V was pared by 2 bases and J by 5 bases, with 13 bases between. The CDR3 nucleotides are TGTGCCTGGAGTAAGGGCAGGCTCGATCAGCCCCAGCATTTT. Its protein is CAWSKGRLDQPQHF.

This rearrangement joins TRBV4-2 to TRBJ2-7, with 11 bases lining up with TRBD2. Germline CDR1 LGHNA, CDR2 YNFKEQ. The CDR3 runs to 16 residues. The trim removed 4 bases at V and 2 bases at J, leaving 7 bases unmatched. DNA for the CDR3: TGTGCCAGCAGCCGAGGTACTAGCGGGAGAACCTACGAGCAGTACTTC. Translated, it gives CASSRGTSGRTYEQYF.

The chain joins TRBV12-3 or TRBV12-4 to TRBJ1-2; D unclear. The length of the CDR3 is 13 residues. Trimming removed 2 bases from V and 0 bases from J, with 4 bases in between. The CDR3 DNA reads TGTGCCAGCAGTTTAAGCCCTAACTATGGCTACACCTTC. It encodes CASSLSPNYGYTF.

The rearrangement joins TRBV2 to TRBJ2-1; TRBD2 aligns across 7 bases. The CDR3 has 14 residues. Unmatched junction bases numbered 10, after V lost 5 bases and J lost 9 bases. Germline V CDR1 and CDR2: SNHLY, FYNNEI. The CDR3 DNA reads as TGTGCCAGCAGTCGGCTAGCGGAAGTGGGTGAGCAGTTCTTC. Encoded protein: CASSRLAEVGEQFF.

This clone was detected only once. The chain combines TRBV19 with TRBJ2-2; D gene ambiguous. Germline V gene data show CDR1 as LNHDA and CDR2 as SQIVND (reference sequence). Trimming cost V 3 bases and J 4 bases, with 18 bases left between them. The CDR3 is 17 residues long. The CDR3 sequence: CASSILYGSDATGELFF. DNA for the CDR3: TGTGCCAGTAGTATCTTGTACGGCTCAGATGCCACCGGGGAGCTGTTTTTT. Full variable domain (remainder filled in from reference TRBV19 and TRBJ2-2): DGGITQSPKYLFRKEGQNVTLSCEQNLNHDAMYWYRQDPGQGLRLIYYSQIVNDFQKGDIAEGYSVSREKKESFPLTVTSAQKNPTAFYLCASSILYGSDATGELFFGEGSRLTVL.

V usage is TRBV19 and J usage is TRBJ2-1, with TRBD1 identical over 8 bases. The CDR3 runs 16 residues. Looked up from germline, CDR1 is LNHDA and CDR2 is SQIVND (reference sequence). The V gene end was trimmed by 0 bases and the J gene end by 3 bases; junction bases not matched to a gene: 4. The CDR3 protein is CASSIDPTGGYNEQFF. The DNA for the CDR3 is TGTGCCAGTAGTATAGATCCAACAGGGGGCTACAATGAGCAGTTCTTC.

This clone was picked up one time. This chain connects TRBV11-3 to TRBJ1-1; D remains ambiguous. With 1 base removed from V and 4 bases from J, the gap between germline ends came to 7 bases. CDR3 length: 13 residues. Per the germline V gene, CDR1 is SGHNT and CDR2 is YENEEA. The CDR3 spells CASSLGVGTEAFF. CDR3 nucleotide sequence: TGTGCCAGCAGCTTAGGGGTGGGCACTGAAGCTTTCTTT.

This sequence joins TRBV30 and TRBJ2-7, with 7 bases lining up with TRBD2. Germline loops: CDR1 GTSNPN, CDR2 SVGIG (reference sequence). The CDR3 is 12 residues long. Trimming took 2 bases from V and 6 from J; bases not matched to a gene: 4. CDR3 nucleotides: TGTGCCTGGAGTCGGGGGGATGGCGAGCAGTACTTC. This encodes CAWSRGDGEQYF. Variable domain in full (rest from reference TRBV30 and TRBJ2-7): SQTIHQWPATLVQPVGSPLSLECTVEGTSNPNLYWYRQAAGRGLQLLFYSVGIGQISSEVPQNLSASRPQDRQFILSSKKLLLSDSGFYLCAWSRGDGEQYFGPGTRLTVT.

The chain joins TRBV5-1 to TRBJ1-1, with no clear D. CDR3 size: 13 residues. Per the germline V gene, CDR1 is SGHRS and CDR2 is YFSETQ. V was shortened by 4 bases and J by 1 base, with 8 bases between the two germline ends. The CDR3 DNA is TGCGCCAGCAGCGGTGACTCGAACACTGAAGCTTTCTTT. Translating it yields CASSGDSNTEAFF. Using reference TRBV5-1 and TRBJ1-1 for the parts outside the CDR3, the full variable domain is KAGVTQTPRYLIKTRGQQVTLSCSPISGHRSVSWYQQTPGQGLQFLFEYFSETQRNKGNFPGRFSGRQFSNSRSEMNVSTLELGDSALYLCASSGDSNTEAFFGQGTRLTVV.

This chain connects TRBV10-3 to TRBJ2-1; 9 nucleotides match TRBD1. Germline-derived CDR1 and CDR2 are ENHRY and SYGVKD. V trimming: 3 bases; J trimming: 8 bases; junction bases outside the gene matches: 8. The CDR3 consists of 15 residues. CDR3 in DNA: TGTGCCATCAGTGAAGGCGACAGGGGGTTCCATGAGCAGTTCTTC. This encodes CAISEGDRGFHEQFF.

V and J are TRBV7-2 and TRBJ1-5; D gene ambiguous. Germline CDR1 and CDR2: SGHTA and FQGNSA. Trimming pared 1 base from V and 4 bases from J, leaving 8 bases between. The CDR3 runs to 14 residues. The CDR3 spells CASSLDPFNQPQHF. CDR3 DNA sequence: TGTGCCAGCAGCTTAGACCCGTTTAATCAGCCCCAGCATTTT.